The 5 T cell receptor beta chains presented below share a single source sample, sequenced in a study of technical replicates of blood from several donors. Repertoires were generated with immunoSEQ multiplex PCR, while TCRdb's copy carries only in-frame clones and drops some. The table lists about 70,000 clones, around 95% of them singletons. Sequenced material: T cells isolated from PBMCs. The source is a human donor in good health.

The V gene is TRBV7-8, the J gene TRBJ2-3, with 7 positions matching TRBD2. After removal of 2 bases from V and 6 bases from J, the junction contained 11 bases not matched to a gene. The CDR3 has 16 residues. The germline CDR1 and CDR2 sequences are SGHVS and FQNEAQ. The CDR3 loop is CASSLWAGEIADTQYF. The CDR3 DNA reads TGTGCCAGCAGCTTATGGGCGGGAGAGATTGCCGATACGCAGTATTTT.

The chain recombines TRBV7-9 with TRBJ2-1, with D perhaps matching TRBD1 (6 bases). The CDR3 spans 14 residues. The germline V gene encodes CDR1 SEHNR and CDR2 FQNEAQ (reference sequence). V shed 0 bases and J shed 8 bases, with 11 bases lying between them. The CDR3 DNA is TGTGCCAGCAGCTTAGCCGCCAGGGGCGATGAGCAGTTCTTC. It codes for CASSLAARGDEQFF.

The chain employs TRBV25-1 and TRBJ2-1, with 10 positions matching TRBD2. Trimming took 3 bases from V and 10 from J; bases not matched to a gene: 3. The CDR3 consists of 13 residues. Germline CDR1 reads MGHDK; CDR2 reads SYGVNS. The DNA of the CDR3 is TGTGCCAGCAGTGAGCTAGCGGGAGCGGAGCAGTTCTTC. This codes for CASSELAGAEQFF.

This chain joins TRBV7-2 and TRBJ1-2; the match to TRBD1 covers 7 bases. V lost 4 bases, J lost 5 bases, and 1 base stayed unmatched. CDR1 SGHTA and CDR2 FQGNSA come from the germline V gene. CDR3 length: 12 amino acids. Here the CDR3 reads CASSWDSYGYTF. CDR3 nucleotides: TGTGCCAGCAGCTGGGACAGTTATGGCTACACCTTC.

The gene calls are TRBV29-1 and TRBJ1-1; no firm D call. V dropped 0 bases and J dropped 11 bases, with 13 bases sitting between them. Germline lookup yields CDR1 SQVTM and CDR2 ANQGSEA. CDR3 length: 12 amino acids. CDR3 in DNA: TGCAGCGTTGAAGAGGCAAAAGTCGCTGCTTTCTTT. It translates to CSVEEAKVAAFF.